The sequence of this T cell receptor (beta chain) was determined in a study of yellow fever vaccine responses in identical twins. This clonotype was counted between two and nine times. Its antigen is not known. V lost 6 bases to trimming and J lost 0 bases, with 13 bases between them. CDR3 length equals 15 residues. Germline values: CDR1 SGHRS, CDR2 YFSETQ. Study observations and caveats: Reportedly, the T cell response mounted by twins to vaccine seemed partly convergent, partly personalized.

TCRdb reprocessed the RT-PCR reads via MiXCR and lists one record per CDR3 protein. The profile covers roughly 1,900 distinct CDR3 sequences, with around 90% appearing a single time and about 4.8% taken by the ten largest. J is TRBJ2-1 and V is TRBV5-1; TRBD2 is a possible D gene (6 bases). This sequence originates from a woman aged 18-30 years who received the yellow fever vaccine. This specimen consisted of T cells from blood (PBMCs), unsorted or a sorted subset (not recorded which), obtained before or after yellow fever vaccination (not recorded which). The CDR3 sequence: CASNEGLTSYNEQFF. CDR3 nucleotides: TGCGCCAGCAACGAGGGACTGACCTCCTACAATGAGCAGTTCTTC.